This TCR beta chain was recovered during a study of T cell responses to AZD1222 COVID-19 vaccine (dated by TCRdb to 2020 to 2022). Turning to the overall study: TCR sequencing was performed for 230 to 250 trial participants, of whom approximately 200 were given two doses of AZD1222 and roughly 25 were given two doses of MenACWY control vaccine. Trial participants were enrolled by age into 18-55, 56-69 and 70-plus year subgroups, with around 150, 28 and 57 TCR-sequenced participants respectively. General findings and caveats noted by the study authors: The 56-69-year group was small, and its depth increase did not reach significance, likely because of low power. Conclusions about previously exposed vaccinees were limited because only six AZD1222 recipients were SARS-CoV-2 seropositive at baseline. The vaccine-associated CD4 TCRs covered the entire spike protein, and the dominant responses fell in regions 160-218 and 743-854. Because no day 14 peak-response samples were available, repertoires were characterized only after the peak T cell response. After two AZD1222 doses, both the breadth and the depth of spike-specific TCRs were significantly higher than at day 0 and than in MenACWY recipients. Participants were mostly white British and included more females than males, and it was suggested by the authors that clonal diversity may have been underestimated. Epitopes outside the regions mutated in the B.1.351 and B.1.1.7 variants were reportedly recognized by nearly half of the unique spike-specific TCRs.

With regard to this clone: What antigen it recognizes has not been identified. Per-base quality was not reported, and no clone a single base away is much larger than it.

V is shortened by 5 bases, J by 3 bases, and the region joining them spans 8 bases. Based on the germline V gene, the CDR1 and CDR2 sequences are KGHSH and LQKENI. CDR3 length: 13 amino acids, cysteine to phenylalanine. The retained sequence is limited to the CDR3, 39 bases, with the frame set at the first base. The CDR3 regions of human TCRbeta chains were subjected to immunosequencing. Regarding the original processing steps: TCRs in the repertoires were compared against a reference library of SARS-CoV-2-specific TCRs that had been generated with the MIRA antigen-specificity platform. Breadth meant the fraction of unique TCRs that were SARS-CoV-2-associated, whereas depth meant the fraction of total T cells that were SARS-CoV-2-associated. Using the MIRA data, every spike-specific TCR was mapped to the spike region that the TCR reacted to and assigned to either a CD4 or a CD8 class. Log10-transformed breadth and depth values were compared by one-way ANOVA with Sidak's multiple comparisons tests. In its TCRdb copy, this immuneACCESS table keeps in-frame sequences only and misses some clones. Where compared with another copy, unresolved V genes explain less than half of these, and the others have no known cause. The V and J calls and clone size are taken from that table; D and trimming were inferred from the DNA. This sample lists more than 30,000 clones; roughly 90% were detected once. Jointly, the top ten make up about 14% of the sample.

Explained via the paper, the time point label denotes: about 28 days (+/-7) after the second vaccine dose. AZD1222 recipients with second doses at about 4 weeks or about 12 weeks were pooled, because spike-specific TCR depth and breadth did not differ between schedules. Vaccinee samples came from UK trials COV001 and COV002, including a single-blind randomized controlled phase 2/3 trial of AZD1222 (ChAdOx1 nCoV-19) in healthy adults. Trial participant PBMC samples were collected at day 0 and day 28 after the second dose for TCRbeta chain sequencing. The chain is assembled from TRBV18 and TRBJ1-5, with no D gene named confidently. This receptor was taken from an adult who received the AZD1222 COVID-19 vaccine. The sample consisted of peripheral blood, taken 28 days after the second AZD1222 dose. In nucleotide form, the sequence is TGTGCCAGCTCAGTAGGAAACAATCAGCCCCAGCATTTT. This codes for CASSVGNNQPQHF.